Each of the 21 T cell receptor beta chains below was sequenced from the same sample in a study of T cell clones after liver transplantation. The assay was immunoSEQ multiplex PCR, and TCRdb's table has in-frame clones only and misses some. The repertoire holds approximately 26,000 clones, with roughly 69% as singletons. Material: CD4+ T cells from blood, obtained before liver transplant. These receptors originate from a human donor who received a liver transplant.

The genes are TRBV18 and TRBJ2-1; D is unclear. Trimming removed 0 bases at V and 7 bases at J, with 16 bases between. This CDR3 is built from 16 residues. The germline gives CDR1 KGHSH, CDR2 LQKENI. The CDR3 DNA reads TGTGCCAGCTCACCACCCTCCAGTGTGGTTGTAAATGAGCAGTTCTTC. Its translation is CASSPPSSVVVNEQFF.

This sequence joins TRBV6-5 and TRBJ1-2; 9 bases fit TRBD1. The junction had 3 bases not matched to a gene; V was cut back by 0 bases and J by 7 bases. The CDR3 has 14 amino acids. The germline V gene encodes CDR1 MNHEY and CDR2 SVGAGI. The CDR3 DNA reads TGTGCCAGCAGTTACTCAACAGGGGGCTTTGGCTACACCTTC. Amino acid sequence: CASSYSTGGFGYTF.

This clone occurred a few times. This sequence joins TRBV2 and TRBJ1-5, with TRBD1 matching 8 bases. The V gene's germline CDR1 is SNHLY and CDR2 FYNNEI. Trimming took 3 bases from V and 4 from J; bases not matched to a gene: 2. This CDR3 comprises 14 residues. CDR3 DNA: TGTGCCAGCAGTGAGCGACAGGGGAATCAGCCCCAGCATTTT. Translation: CASSERQGNQPQHF.

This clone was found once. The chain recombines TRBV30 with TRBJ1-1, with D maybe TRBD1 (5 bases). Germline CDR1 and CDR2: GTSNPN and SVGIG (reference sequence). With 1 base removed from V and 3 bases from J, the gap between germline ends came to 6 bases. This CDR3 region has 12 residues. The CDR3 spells CAWSEQDTEAFF. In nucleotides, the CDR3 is TGTGCCTGGAGTGAACAGGACACTGAAGCTTTCTTT.

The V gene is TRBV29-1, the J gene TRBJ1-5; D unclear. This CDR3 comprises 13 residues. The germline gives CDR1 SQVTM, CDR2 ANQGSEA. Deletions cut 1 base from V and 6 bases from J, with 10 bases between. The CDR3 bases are TGCAGCGTTGAAGGGGAGATTGGTCAGCCCCAGCATTTT. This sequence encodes CSVEGEIGQPQHF.

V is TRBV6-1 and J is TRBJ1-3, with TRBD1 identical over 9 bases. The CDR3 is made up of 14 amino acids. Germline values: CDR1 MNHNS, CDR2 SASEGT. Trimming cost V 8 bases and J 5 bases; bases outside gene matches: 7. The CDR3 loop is CASDEQGARNTIYF. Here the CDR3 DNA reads TGTGCCAGCGATGAACAGGGGGCGAGAAACACCATATATTTT.

The CDR3 DNA reads as TGTGCCAGCAGTACCAGGACAGGGGTGCATCAGCCCCAGCATTTT. Translation gives CASSTRTGVHQPQHF. The V gene is TRBV28, the J gene TRBJ1-5; TRBD1 agrees at 9 bases. Per germline, CDR1 MDHEN and CDR2 SYDVKM. J lost 5 bases, V lost 5 bases, and 7 bases had no gene match. The CDR3 spans 15 residues.

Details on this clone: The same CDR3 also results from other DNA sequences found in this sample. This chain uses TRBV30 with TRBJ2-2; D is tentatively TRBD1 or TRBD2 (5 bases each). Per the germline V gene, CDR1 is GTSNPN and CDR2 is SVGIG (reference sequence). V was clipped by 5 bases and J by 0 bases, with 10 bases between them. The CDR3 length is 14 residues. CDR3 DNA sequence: TGTGCCTGGGCCGGGACCTCGAACACCGGGGAGCTGTTTTTT. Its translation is CAWAGTSNTGELFF.

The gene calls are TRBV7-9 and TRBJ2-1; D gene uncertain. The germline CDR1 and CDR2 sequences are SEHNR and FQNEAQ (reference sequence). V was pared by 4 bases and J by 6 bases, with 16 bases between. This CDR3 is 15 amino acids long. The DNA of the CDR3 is TGTGCCAGCAGCTCACCGGGCCTACCGAGCAATGAGCAGTTCTTC. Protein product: CASSSPGLPSNEQFF.

CDR3 nucleotide sequence: TGTGCCAGTAGTGGAAGACTAGCGGGGTTGGTGCGTGAGCAGTTCTTC. This gives the protein CASSGRLAGLVREQFF. This chain uses TRBV19 with TRBJ2-1, with 11 nucleotides matching TRBD2. The CDR3 sequence is 16 residues long. Germline V gene lookup returns CDR1 LNHDA and CDR2 SQIVND (reference sequence). With V trimmed by 5 bases and J by 9 bases, 12 bases remained unmatched.

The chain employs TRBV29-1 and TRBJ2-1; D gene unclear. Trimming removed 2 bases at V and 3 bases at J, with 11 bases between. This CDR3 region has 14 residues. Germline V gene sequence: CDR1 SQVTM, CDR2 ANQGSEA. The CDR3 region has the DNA TGCAGCGTTGAACATACCAGGAACTACAATGAGCAGTTCTTC. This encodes CSVEHTRNYNEQFF.

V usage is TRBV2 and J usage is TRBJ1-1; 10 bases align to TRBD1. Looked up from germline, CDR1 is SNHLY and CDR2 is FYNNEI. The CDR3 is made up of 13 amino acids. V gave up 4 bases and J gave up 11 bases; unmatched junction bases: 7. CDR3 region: CASSGPRTGGAFF. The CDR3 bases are TGTGCCAGCAGTGGCCCAAGGACAGGGGGGGCTTTCTTT. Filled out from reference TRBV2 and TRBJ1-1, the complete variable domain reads EPEVTQTPSHQVTQMGQEVILRCVPISNHLYFYWYRQILGQKVEFLVSFYNNEISEKSEIFDDQFSVERPDGSNFTLKIRSTKLEDSAMYFCASSGPRTGGAFFGQGTRLTVV.

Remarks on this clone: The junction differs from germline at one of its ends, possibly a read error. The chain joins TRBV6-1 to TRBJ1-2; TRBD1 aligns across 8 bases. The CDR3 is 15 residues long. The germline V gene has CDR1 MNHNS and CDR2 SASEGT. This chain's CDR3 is CASREDRGGYYGYTF. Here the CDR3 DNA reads TGTGCCAGCAGGGAAGACAGGGGAGGGTACTATGGCTACACCTTC.

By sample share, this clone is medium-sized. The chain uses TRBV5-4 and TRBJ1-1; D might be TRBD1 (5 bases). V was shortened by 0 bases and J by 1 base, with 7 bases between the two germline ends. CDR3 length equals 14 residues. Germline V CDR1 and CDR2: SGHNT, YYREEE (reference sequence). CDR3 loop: CASSLVQGNTEAFF. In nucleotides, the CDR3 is TGTGCCAGCAGCTTGGTGCAGGGGAACACTGAAGCTTTCTTT.

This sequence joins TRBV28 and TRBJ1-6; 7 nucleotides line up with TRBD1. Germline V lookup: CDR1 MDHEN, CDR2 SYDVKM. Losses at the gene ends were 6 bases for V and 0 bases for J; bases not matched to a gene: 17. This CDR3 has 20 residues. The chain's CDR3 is CASSQIQGNPSYSYNSPLHF. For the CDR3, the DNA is TGTGCCAGCAGCCAGATACAGGGGAACCCCTCTTACTCCTATAATTCACCCCTCCACTTT.

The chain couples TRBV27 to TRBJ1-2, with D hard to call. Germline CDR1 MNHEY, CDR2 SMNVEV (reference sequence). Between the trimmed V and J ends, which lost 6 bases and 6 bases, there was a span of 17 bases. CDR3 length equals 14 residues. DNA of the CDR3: TGTGCCAGCAGCCTGAGCCTTCCCGGGGATGGCTACACCTTC. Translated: CASSLSLPGDGYTF.

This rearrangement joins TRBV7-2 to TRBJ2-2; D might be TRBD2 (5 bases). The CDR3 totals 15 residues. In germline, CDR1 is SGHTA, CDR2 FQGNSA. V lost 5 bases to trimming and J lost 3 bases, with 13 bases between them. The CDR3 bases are TGTGCCAGCAGCCCCGGGGTAGTGGACACCGGGGAGCTGTTTTTT. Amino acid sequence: CASSPGVVDTGELFF.

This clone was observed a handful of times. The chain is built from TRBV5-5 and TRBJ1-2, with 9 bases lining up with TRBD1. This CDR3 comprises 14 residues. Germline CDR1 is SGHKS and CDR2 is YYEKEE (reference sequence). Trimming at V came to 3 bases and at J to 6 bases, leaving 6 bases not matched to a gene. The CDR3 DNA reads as TGTGCCAGCAGCTCCAACAGGGGGCAGAATGGCTACACCTTC. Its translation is CASSSNRGQNGYTF.

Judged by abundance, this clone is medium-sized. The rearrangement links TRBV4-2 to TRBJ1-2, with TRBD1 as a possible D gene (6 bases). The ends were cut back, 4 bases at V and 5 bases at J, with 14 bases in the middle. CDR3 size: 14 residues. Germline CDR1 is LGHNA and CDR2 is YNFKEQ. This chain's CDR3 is CASSREEGGYGYTF. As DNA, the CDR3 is TGTGCCAGCAGCCGAGAGGAAGGGGGATATGGCTACACCTTC.

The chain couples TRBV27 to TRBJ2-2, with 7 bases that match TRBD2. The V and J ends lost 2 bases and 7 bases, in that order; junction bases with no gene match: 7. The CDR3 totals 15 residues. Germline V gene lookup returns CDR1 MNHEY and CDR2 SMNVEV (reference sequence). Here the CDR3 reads CASSLTAGLVGELFF. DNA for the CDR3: TGTGCCAGCAGTTTAACAGCGGGGTTGGTCGGGGAGCTGTTTTTT.

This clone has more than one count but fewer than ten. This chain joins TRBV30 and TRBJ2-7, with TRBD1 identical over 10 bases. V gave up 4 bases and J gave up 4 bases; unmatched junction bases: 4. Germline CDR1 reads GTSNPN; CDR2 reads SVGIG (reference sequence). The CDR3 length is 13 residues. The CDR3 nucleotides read TGTGCCTGGATGCCGGGACAGGGGTACGAGCAGTACGTC. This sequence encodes CAWMPGQGYEQYV.